A single sample is the source of the 16 T cell receptor beta chains below, sequenced in a study of blood T cells in healthy people across ages. Next came a second PCR, run for about 6 to 12 cycles, which used a sample-barcoded 5' primer along with a J-beta primer mix. Using its own MiXCR run on the 5' RACE reads, TCRdb lists one record per CDR3 protein. The repertoire holds 1.2 million to 1.5 million distinct CDR3 sequences, with approximately 40% as singletons. The sequenced material came from blood. All receptors come from a woman younger than 30 in good health.

This clonotype was seen many times. J is TRBJ2-5 and V is TRBV20-1; weak D call: TRBD2 (5 bases). With the DNA end fitting TRBJ2-7 better, the J assignment may be wrong. The CDR3 contains 14 residues. CDR1 is DFQATT and CDR2 is SNEGSKA in the germline V gene (reference sequence). Here the CDR3 DNA reads TGCAGTGCTAGAGATCTACTAGGCAGCCACGAGCAGTACTTC. It is translated as CSARDLLGSHEQYF.

This clonotype was counted only a few times. The genes are TRBV29-1 and TRBJ2-1, with TRBD1 matching 7 bases. The CDR3 has 13 amino acids. Germline values: CDR1 SQVTM, CDR2 ANQGSEA. J gave up 6 bases and V 7 bases, and 9 bases lay outside the gene matches. CDR3 region: CSGTGTDLNEQFF. CDR3 nucleotides: TGCAGCGGGACCGGGACAGACCTCAATGAGCAGTTCTTC.

This sequence joins TRBV18 and TRBJ2-7, with TRBD2 matching over 9 bases. The CDR3 contains 15 residues. V trimming: 6 bases; J trimming: 2 bases; junction bases outside the gene matches: 8. CDR1 and CDR2 (germline): KGHSH, LQKENI. The CDR3: CASSPGSGSTYEQYF. The CDR3 DNA reads as TGTGCCAGCTCGCCCGGTAGCGGGAGTACCTACGAGCAGTACTTC.

This clonotype turned up a few times. This chain uses TRBV10-3 with TRBJ2-3, with 16 bases fitting TRBD2. Unmatched junction bases numbered 11, after V lost 8 bases and J lost 3 bases. Germline V gene sequence: CDR1 ENHRY, CDR2 SYGVKD. CDR3 length equals 18 residues. CDR3 loop: CAIQNGGLAGGLTDTQYF. The CDR3 nucleotides read TGTGCCATCCAAAACGGGGGACTAGCGGGAGGGCTGACAGATACGCAGTATTTT.

The V call is TRBV9, the J call TRBJ1-1; TRBD1 aligns across 7 bases. The germline CDR1 and CDR2 sequences are SGDLS and YYNGEE. This CDR3 spans 13 amino acids. J lost 8 bases, V lost 0 bases, and 4 bases had no gene match. The DNA of the CDR3 is TGTGCCAGCAGCGTAGCTCCGGGACAGGAAGCTTTCTTT. As protein: CASSVAPGQEAFF.

The rearrangement links TRBV7-9 to TRBJ2-6; D gene uncertain. Germline values: CDR1 SEHNR, CDR2 FQNEAQ (reference sequence). V lost 2 bases to trimming and J lost 0 bases, with 8 bases between them. The CDR3 runs 16 residues. The CDR3 here is CASSLPTNSGANVLTF. CDR3 nucleotides: TGTGCCAGCAGCTTACCAACCAACTCTGGGGCCAACGTCCTGACTTTC. The entire variable domain, with the rest obtained from reference TRBV7-9 and TRBJ2-6, is as follows: DTGVSQNPRHKITKRGQNVTFRCDPISEHNRLYWYRQTLGQGPEFLTYFQNEAQLEKSRLLSDRFSAERPKGSFSTLEIQRTEQGDSAMYLCASSLPTNSGANVLTFGAGSRLTVL.

This clonotype was recorded a few times. V usage is TRBV10-3 and J usage is TRBJ2-7; 11 nucleotides align to TRBD1. The J segment lost 6 bases and the V segment lost 4 bases, leaving 5 bases of the junction unmatched. The CDR3 covers 14 residues. Germline CDR1 reads ENHRY; CDR2 reads SYGVKD. The CDR3 protein is CAISVGQGEGEQYF. For the CDR3, the DNA is TGTGCCATCAGTGTGGGACAGGGGGAGGGCGAGCAGTACTTC.

The chain combines TRBV3-1 with TRBJ2-2, with TRBD2 matching 9 bases. Germline V gene lookup returns CDR1 LGHDT and CDR2 YNNKEL (reference sequence). CDR3 size: 17 residues. V lost 3 bases and J lost 2; bases outside the gene matches: 7. In nucleotides, the CDR3 is TGTGCCAGCAGCCACGTAGAACTAGCGGGCAACACCGGGGAGCTGTTTTTT. Protein product: CASSHVELAGNTGELFF.

J is TRBJ2-7 and V is TRBV20-1, with 7 bases fitting TRBD2. V lost 0 bases, J lost 5 bases, and 7 bases stayed unmatched. The germline CDR1 and CDR2 sequences are DFQATT and SNEGSKA (reference sequence). This CDR3 has 14 amino acids. CDR3: CSARERGVVDEQYF. The CDR3 coding sequence is TGCAGTGCTAGAGAACGGGGGGTCGTCGACGAGCAGTACTTC.

This clonotype was found a few times. V gene TRBV12-3 or TRBV12-4 combines with J gene TRBJ1-6; D not resolved. V lost 7 bases and J lost 5, with 12 bases in between. CDR3 length: 14 residues. The CDR3 coding sequence is TGTGCCAGCACCAGTGACGGGAATAATTCACCCCTCCACTTT. This sequence encodes CASTSDGNNSPLHF.

This clonotype was seen only a few times. CDR3 in DNA: TGTGCCAGCAGTTACTCGACCCAGGGGGTTGCCACAGATACGCAGTATTTT. Translated, it gives CASSYSTQGVATDTQYF. This chain joins TRBV6-6 and TRBJ2-3; 7 positions match TRBD1. The CDR3 totals 17 residues. CDR1 is MNHNY and CDR2 is SVGAGI in the germline V gene (reference sequence). V gave up 0 bases and J gave up 2 bases; unmatched junction bases: 8.

This clonotype has a handful of counts. The V gene is TRBV5-6, the J gene TRBJ2-5, with D maybe TRBD2 (6 bases). The CDR3 spans 14 residues. CDR1 is SGHDT and CDR2 is YYEEEE in the germline V gene. The ends were cut back, 2 bases at V and 5 bases at J, with 13 bases in the middle. The chain's CDR3 is CASSFSWSGETQYF. In DNA form, the CDR3 reads TGTGCCAGCAGCTTCAGCTGGAGCGGGGAGACCCAGTACTTC.

The chain recombines TRBV6-2 or TRBV6-3 with TRBJ1-6, with D possibly TRBD1 on 5 matching bases. V was shortened by 7 bases and J by 3 bases, with 13 bases between the two germline ends. This CDR3 spans 15 amino acids. CDR1 is MNHEY and CDR2 is SVGEGT in the germline V gene. CDR3 bases: TGTGCCAGCATCCCGCGCGGGGGCTATAATTCACCCCTCCACTTT. This encodes CASIPRGGYNSPLHF.

The gene calls are TRBV28 and TRBJ2-1; 15 nucleotides match TRBD2. The germline V gene encodes CDR1 MDHEN and CDR2 SYDVKM. J lost 0 bases, V lost 5 bases, and 5 bases had no gene match. The CDR3 covers 18 residues. CDR3 region: CASSPGTSGGYSYNEQFF. The CDR3 nucleotides read TGTGCCAGCAGTCCCGGGACTAGCGGGGGGTACTCCTACAATGAGCAGTTCTTC.

Here the CDR3 reads CASSPGTGGWTYEQYF. CDR3 sequence (DNA): TGTGCCAGCAGCCCCGGGACAGGGGGTTGGACCTACGAGCAGTACTTC. This chain uses TRBV7-2 with TRBJ2-7; TRBD1 matches at 11 bases. The CDR3 is 16 amino acids. Germline V gene data show CDR1 as SGHTA and CDR2 as FQGNSA. V lost 5 bases, J lost 2 bases, and 8 bases stayed unmatched.

This clonotype was counted between two and nine times. This chain uses TRBV2 with TRBJ2-1, with D possibly matching TRBD2 (6 bases). CDR3 length: 20 residues. The V end lost 1 base, the J end lost 0 bases, and 22 bases lay between the germline ends. Germline loops: CDR1 SNHLY, CDR2 FYNNEI. The CDR3 bases are TGTGCCAGCAGTGAAGGTATAGCGGATAACCACTGGAGCTCCTACAATGAGCAGTTCTTC. This encodes CASSEGIADNHWSSYNEQFF.